One T cell receptor beta chain is described in this entry. Its antigen is not known. Sequencing libraries made from TCR beta cDNA carried unique molecular identifiers. Researchers reported a few hundred thousand cDNA molecules coming from around 1 to 9.1 million T cells. TCRdb re-derived calls from the PCR reads in MiXCR, one entry per CDR3 protein. The table has 700,000 to 900,000 distinct CDR3 sequences, 46% seen once. This specimen comes from a study of post-analysis software for immune sequencing data. Study information: Recorded subtypes: relapsing-remitting, secondary progressive, progressive-relapsing; some patients unannotated. Notes on the study in general: Elevated frequency relative to controls characterized 4 or 5 TRBV segments in patients, TRBV5-6, TRBV5-1 and TRBV20-1 among them. Normalized Chao1 diversity was significantly reduced in patients versus controls. Batch-matched samples strongly co-clustered by F measure.

This CDR3 comprises 17 residues. Between the trimmed V and J ends, which lost 8 bases and 6 bases, there was a span of 27 bases. CDR1 and CDR2 (germline): SGHTA, FQGNSA. This clonotype originated in a girl under 18 with multiple sclerosis. The V and J genes are TRBV7-2 and TRBJ2-3; perhaps TRBD2 as D (6 bases). Sample: blood. Here the CDR3 DNA reads TGTGCCAGCCAGCTTACCGTGGCGGGACCAATACCGGATACGCAGTATTTT. Amino acids: CASQLTVAGPIPDTQYF.